This TCR beta chain was profiled in a study of radiotherapy plus CTLA-4 blockade in lung cancer. Study findings and constraints: Together with interferon-beta, which increased in serum after radiation, early dynamic changes in blood T cell clones were reportedly the best predictors of response.

The CDR3 covers 16 residues. Germline V CDR1 and CDR2: LNHNV, YYDKDF (reference sequence). The germline V and J ends were trimmed by 0 bases and 3 bases, with 9 bases remaining between them. Data came from immunoSEQ multiplex PCR; TCRdb stores just in-frame clones and leaves some out. Among 45,000 to 55,000 clones listed, around nine tenths were seen once. In the case of this clone: Antigen: not known.

The chain carries TRBV15 and TRBJ1-6; D ambiguous. The sequence was obtained from a human donor with non-small cell lung cancer whose response to radiotherapy plus ipilimumab could not be evaluated. The sequenced sample was peripheral blood, obtained from a patient treated with radiotherapy plus ipilimumab. The CDR3 coding sequence is TGTGCCACCAGCAGAGATATCGCCAGCTATAATTCACCCCTCCACTTT. The encoded protein is CATSRDIASYNSPLHF.